Sequencing of this T cell receptor (beta chain) was carried out in a study of cytomegalovirus exposure and HLA in healthy donors. Overall study: In a later analysis, the roughly 130 validation repertoires were reported to have used the same platform as the 650 to 800 first-cohort repertoires.

This table comes from immunoSEQ multiplex PCR, and its TCRdb copy is limited to in-frame clones, with some not included. The sample consists of roughly 130,000 clones, 80% to 90% of them appearing once. Trimming stripped 7 bases from V and 7 bases from J, with 15 bases between. The length of the CDR3 is 13 residues. Separate from the roughly 700-subject first cohort, the roughly 120-subject validation cohort was the one that the donors belonged to. The gene calls are TRBV5-3 and TRBJ1-5; no firm D call. TRBV5-3 is placed among ORFs of uncertain function. The clonotype was recovered from a woman aged 25 to 39 in good health and CMV-seropositive. Sequencing used PBMCs. CDR3 DNA: TGTGCCAGACTTACTGCCGAATACCAGCCCCAGCATTTT. It encodes CARLTAEYQPQHF.